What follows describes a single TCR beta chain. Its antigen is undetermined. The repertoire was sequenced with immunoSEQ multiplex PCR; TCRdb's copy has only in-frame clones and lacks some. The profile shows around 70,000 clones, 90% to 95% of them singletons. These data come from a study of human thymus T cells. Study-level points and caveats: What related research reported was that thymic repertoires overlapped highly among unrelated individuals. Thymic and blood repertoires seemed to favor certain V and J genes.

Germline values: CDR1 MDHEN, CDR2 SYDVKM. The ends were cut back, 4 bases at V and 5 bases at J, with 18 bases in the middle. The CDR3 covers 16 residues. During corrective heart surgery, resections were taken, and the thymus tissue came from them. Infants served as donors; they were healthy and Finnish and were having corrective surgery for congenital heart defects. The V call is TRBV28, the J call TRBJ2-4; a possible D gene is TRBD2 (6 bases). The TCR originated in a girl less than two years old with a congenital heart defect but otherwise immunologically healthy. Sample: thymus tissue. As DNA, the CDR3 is TGTGCCAGCAGTTCCCAAAGGAGGGCGAACCAAAACATTCAGTACTTC. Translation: CASSSQRRANQNIQYF.